This T cell receptor beta chain was sequenced for a study of PD-L1 blockade in urothelial cancer. The assay was immunoSEQ multiplex PCR, and TCRdb's table has in-frame clones only and misses some. Here the sample spans 90,000 or so clones, around 90% being singletons. V was shortened by 3 bases and J by 4 bases, with 9 bases between the two germline ends. Germline lookup yields CDR1 SGHAT and CDR2 FQNNGV. The CDR3 extends over 13 amino acids. This sample's time point: pretreatment peripheral blood. Sequences were derived from PBMCs, sampled around atezolizumab (anti-PD-L1) treatment. The chain has TRBV11-2 and TRBJ2-5, with D possibly matching TRBD2 (6 bases). The receptor's source is a man between 60 and 70 years old with urothelial cancer. CDR3 nucleotides: TGTGCCAGCAGCTTTGTGGGAGGAGAGACCCAGTACTTC. Protein product: CASSFVGGETQYF.